This T cell receptor beta chain was captured by sequencing in a study of blood T cell repertoires in COVID-19. Study-level background: The samples span acute and convalescent COVID-19 from the United States, Italy and Spain. PBMCs, B-cell-depleted T cells, or T cells provided the cDNA or gDNA that made up the material.

Per the study methods: Reference gene primer amplification in the assay estimated nucleated cell counts. Sequenced by immunoSEQ multiplex PCR; TCRdb stores in-frame clones only, minus some. V, J and clone size derive from that table, while D and trimming were established from the DNA sequence. The sample lists more than 60,000 clones, 89% seen once, with around 4.9% in the top ten. This sequence originates from a woman between 50 and 59 years old with active COVID-19. Sequenced: peripheral blood.

CDR3 sequence reads: CASSQDVGVETQYF. Here the CDR3 DNA reads TGTGCCAGCAGCCAAGACGTCGGGGTGGAGACCCAGTACTTC. V usage is TRBV3-1 (or the pseudogene TRBV3-2) and J usage is TRBJ2-5, with D possibly TRBD2 on 5 matching bases. The germline V gene has CDR1 LGHDT and CDR2 YNNKEL (reference sequence). V lost 0 bases and J lost 5, with 10 bases in between. The CDR3 runs 14 residues.